Below are 30 T cell receptor beta chains sequenced from a single sample in a study of CD8 T cells in Susac syndrome (dated by TCRdb to about 2019). The method behind the library was the immunoSEQ multiplex PCR assay. RNA was extracted using the RNeasy kit, and about 0.45 to 1 ug of the RNA was reverse transcribed with random hexamers. TCRdb ran its own pipeline on the public reads, namely fastp trimming at Q25 and MiXCR clone calling, and kept in-frame beta chains. Each CDR3 protein gets just one entry, which takes the most common genes and DNA from the rows behind it. This sample holds about 180,000 distinct CDR3 sequences; about 96% were observed only once. The ten largest clones take up 0.1% to 0.15% of the sample. The material sequenced was CD4+ T cells from PBMCs. Receptors were obtained from a human donor with Susac syndrome.

This clonotype was seen just once. This chain joins TRBV6-6 and TRBJ2-3, with D possibly matching TRBD1 (6 bases). Germline V lookup: CDR1 MNHNY, CDR2 SVGAGI (reference sequence). The CDR3 runs 15 residues. The V gene lost 5 bases and the J gene lost 2 bases, with 14 bases spanning the gap. In nucleotides, the CDR3 is TGTGCCAGCAGTGCCCACAGGGTTCACACAGATACGCAGTATTTT. It translates to CASSAHRVHTDTQYF.

This sequence joins TRBV20-1 and TRBJ2-2, with D hard to call. The germline V gene has CDR1 DFQATT and CDR2 SNEGSKA (reference sequence). The CDR3 extends over 13 amino acids. V shed 6 bases and J shed 4 bases, with 12 bases lying between them. CDR3 nucleotides: TGCAGTGCGCGAGTTTCAGGCACCGGGGAGCTGTTTTTT. This codes for CSARVSGTGELFF.

The chain uses TRBV18 and TRBJ2-1, with D uncertain. The V gene's germline CDR1 is KGHSH and CDR2 LQKENI. The CDR3 length is 17 residues. Trimming took off 1 base at V and 0 bases at J, with 13 bases between the two ends. The CDR3 here is CASSPLLVGSSYNEQFF. As DNA, the CDR3 is TGTGCCAGCTCACCACTCCTAGTTGGAAGCTCCTACAATGAGCAGTTCTTC.

The J gene is TRBJ1-2, the V gene TRBV15; D gene unclear. Germline assignment: CDR1 LNHNV and CDR2 YYDKDF (reference sequence). The CDR3 totals 14 residues. V dropped 0 bases and J dropped 4 bases, with 9 bases sitting between them. In DNA, the CDR3 is TGTGCCACCAGCAGAGAGAGACCCTTCTATGGCTACACCTTC. Translation: CATSRERPFYGYTF.

The count of this clonotype is one. The chain combines TRBV25-1 with TRBJ2-5; 10 positions match TRBD1. CDR3 size: 16 residues. Germline trimming cut 4 bases from V and 6 bases from J; bases unmatched to any gene: 11. The germline V gene has CDR1 MGHDK and CDR2 SYGVNS. CDR3 DNA sequence: TGTGCCAGCAGTGCCAGAGGGGGACAGGGGACAAAGACCCAGTACTTC. Its protein is CASSARGGQGTKTQYF.

The chain recombines TRBV20-1 with TRBJ2-3; TRBD2 might be the D (5 bases). V was shortened by 0 bases and J by 3 bases, with 7 bases between the two germline ends. Germline values: CDR1 DFQATT, CDR2 SNEGSKA (reference sequence). The CDR3 totals 13 residues. The CDR3 protein is CSARDTRTDTQYF. CDR3 DNA sequence: TGCAGTGCTAGAGACACTAGGACAGATACGCAGTATTTT.

The rearrangement links TRBV18 to TRBJ2-3; D may correspond to TRBD1 or TRBD2 (5 bases each). The CDR3 runs 13 residues. With 3 bases removed from V and 8 bases from J, the gap between germline ends came to 12 bases. Germline V gene data show CDR1 as KGHSH and CDR2 as LQKENI. The CDR3 sequence: CASSPTGTGTQYF. The CDR3 DNA reads as TGTGCCAGCTCACCGACCGGGACCGGTACGCAGTATTTT.

V is TRBV2 and J is TRBJ1-4; D unclear. CDR3 length: 12 residues. Trimming pared 3 bases from V and 10 bases from J, leaving 9 bases between. CDR1 and CDR2 from the germline V gene are SNHLY and FYNNEI. The CDR3 DNA reads as TGTGCCAGCAGTGATCGGTGGGGAAAACTGTTTTTT. It specifies CASSDRWGKLFF. Variable domain in full (rest from reference TRBV2 and TRBJ1-4): EPEVTQTPSHQVTQMGQEVILRCVPISNHLYFYWYRQILGQKVEFLVSFYNNEISEKSEIFDDQFSVERPDGSNFTLKIRSTKLEDSAMYFCASSDRWGKLFFGSGTQLSVL.

This clonotype was seen a few times. This chain uses TRBV7-2 with TRBJ1-4; D is ambiguous. Germline loops: CDR1 SGHTA, CDR2 FQGNSA. The CDR3 runs 13 residues. The V gene lost 3 bases and the J gene lost 0 bases, with 2 bases spanning the gap. As DNA, the CDR3 is TGTGCCAGCAGCTTGGCAACTAATGAAAAACTGTTTTTT. Its translation is CASSLATNEKLFF.

This chain connects TRBV29-1 to TRBJ2-2; unclear D gene. The CDR3 is 12 amino acids. CDR1 and CDR2 (germline): SQVTM, ANQGSEA. Trimming stripped 5 bases from V and 3 bases from J, with 7 bases between. The CDR3: CSVSKYTGELFF. The CDR3 DNA sequence: TGCAGCGTTTCGAAATACACCGGGGAGCTGTTTTTT.

The V call is TRBV12-3 or TRBV12-4, the J call TRBJ2-2; 9 nucleotides agree with TRBD1. The length of the CDR3 is 14 residues. Trimming took 5 bases from V and 7 from J; bases not matched to a gene: 5. CDR3 region: CASSPGTGFGELFF. CDR3 coding DNA: TGTGCCAGCAGTCCCGGGACAGGGTTCGGGGAGCTGTTTTTT.

V is TRBV7-9 and J is TRBJ2-7, with D unresolved. Trimming cost V 1 base and J 2 bases, with 3 bases left between them. CDR3 length: 12 amino acids. Looked up from germline, CDR1 is SEHNR and CDR2 is FQNEAQ (reference sequence). The DNA for the CDR3 is TGTGCCAGCAGCTTAGGGGCCTACGAGCAGTACTTC. As protein: CASSLGAYEQYF.

The rearrangement joins TRBV2 to TRBJ2-2; 7 nucleotides match TRBD2. After removal of 7 bases from V and 1 base from J, the junction contained 3 bases not matched to a gene. There are 14 residues in the CDR3. CDR1 is SNHLY, CDR2 FYNNEI, per germline. CDR3 nucleotides: TGTGCCAGCAAAGGACTAGTGAACACCGGGGAGCTGTTTTTT. Amino acids: CASKGLVNTGELFF. Full variable domain (missing parts from reference TRBV2 and TRBJ2-2): EPEVTQTPSHQVTQMGQEVILRCVPISNHLYFYWYRQILGQKVEFLVSFYNNEISEKSEIFDDQFSVERPDGSNFTLKIRSTKLEDSAMYFCASKGLVNTGELFFGEGSRLTVL.

This clonotype is a singleton in its sample. This chain uses TRBV29-1 with TRBJ2-3; D remains unclear. Per germline, CDR1 SQVTM and CDR2 ANQGSEA. CDR3 size: 13 residues. Trimming cost V 1 base and J 1 base, with 6 bases left between them. CDR3 nucleotides: TGCAGCGTTGAAGGGGTTGGCACAGATACGCAGTATTTT. Translated, it gives CSVEGVGTDTQYF.

The chain couples TRBV6-6 to TRBJ1-5, with a tentative D call TRBD1 (5 bases). The CDR3 length is 13 residues. Germline V gene lookup returns CDR1 MNHNY and CDR2 SVGAGI (reference sequence). The V gene lost 5 bases and the J gene lost 5 bases, with 10 bases spanning the gap. CDR3 protein: CASSRGNYQPQHF. The CDR3 region has the DNA TGTGCCAGCAGTCGGGGCAACTATCAGCCCCAGCATTTT.

The chain carries TRBV9 and TRBJ2-1; TRBD2 matches 8 bases. The CDR3 loop spans 17 amino acids. The V gene's germline CDR1 is SGDLS and CDR2 YYNGEE. The V gene end was trimmed by 1 base and the J gene end by 5 bases; junction bases not matched to a gene: 11. CDR3 bases: TGTGCCAGCAGCGTATCTCCCAGCGGGAGACAGGACAATGAGCAGTTCTTC. Protein sequence: CASSVSPSGRQDNEQFF.

V gene TRBV28 combines with J gene TRBJ2-1, with a tentative D call TRBD2 (5 bases). Germline loops: CDR1 MDHEN, CDR2 SYDVKM. Trimming pared 5 bases from V and 3 bases from J, leaving 8 bases between. This CDR3 is built from 13 residues. The CDR3 DNA sequence: TGTGCCAGCAGTGCCCGGGACTACAATGAGCAGTTCTTC. This codes for CASSARDYNEQFF. The full variable domain, completed using reference TRBV28 and TRBJ2-1, is DVKVTQSSRYLVKRTGEKVFLECVQDMDHENMFWYRQDPGLGLRLIYFSYDVKMKEKGDIPEGYSVSREKKERFSLILESASTNQTSMYLCASSARDYNEQFFGPGTRLTVL.

The chain has TRBV15 and TRBJ2-3; D is uncertain. Germline V CDR1 and CDR2: LNHNV, YYDKDF (reference sequence). The CDR3 is 13 amino acids. With 5 bases removed from V and 6 bases from J, the gap between germline ends came to 12 bases. The CDR3 region is CATSRLLEDTQYF. The CDR3 nucleotides read TGTGCCACCAGCCGTCTTCTAGAGGATACGCAGTATTTT.

The J gene is TRBJ2-3, the V gene TRBV19; 7 bases map to TRBD1. There are 14 residues in the CDR3. Germline CDR1 reads LNHDA; CDR2 reads SQIVND (reference sequence). The junction had 0 bases not matched to a gene; V was cut back by 2 bases and J by 1 base. CDR3 DNA: TGTGCCAGTAGTATACAGGGGGGCACAGATACGCAGTATTTT. Encoded protein: CASSIQGGTDTQYF. Filled out from reference TRBV19 and TRBJ2-3, the complete variable domain reads DGGITQSPKYLFRKEGQNVTLSCEQNLNHDAMYWYRQDPGQGLRLIYYSQIVNDFQKGDIAEGYSVSREKKESFPLTVTSAQKNPTAFYLCASSIQGGTDTQYFGPGTRLTVL.

The chain uses TRBV5-6 and TRBJ2-5, with D perhaps matching TRBD2 (6 bases). From germline, CDR1 is SGHDT and CDR2 YYEEEE. Trimming took off 0 bases at V and 4 bases at J, with 10 bases between the two ends. There are 14 residues in the CDR3. The CDR3 loop is CASSLVAGIETQYF. In DNA form, the CDR3 reads TGTGCCAGCAGCTTGGTCGCGGGGATAGAGACCCAGTACTTC.

The chain carries TRBV7-3 and TRBJ2-3; 12 nucleotides match TRBD2. CDR3 size: 18 residues. Unmatched junction bases numbered 11, after V lost 5 bases and J lost 2 bases. Germline loops: CDR1 SGHTA, CDR2 FQGTGA. The CDR3 protein is CASSPIGTSGLYTDTQYF. CDR3 nucleotides: TGTGCCAGCAGCCCAATCGGGACTAGCGGGTTATACACAGATACGCAGTATTTT.

This clonotype was counted between two and nine times. The chain recombines TRBV4-2 with TRBJ2-1; D is unclear. Germline V gives CDR1 LGHNA, CDR2 YNFKEQ. The V gene lost 2 bases and the J gene lost 6 bases, with 2 bases spanning the gap. CDR3 length: 11 residues. The CDR3 protein is CASSQTNEQFF. The CDR3 nucleotides are TGTGCCAGCAGCCAAACCAATGAGCAGTTCTTC.

This clonotype was counted a single time. The V and J genes are TRBV20-1 and TRBJ2-6; the D gene is possibly TRBD2 (6 bases). Germline V gene sequence: CDR1 DFQATT, CDR2 SNEGSKA (reference sequence). This CDR3 spans 18 amino acids. The ends were cut back, 0 bases at V and 4 bases at J, with 19 bases in the middle. The CDR3 reads CSARDPDTRAGGANVLTF. The DNA of the CDR3 is TGCAGTGCTAGAGATCCGGACACCCGTGCGGGAGGGGCCAACGTCCTGACTTTC.

The chain uses TRBV12-3 or TRBV12-4 and TRBJ2-7; D is uncertain. The germline V and J ends were trimmed by 3 bases and 2 bases, with 11 bases remaining between them. CDR3 length equals 14 residues. This CDR3 reads CASSFGQMTYEQYF. The DNA for the CDR3 is TGTGCCAGCAGTTTCGGGCAGATGACCTACGAGCAGTACTTC.

The V and J genes are TRBV4-3 and TRBJ1-5; 8 positions agree with TRBD1. V trimming: 4 bases; J trimming: 5 bases; junction bases outside the gene matches: 7. The CDR3 loop spans 15 amino acids. Germline V gene lookup returns CDR1 LGHNA and CDR2 YSLEER. DNA for the CDR3: TGCGCCAGCAGCCTTCACAGGGGGGGTGATCAGCCCCAGCATTTT. Protein: CASSLHRGGDQPQHF.

The chain is built from TRBV15 and TRBJ2-7; perhaps TRBD2 as D (5 bases). The germline gives CDR1 LNHNV, CDR2 YYDKDF (reference sequence). Trimming stripped 8 bases from V and 3 bases from J, with 14 bases between. The length of the CDR3 is 13 residues. The CDR3 is CATGDWENYEQYF. The DNA for the CDR3 is TGTGCCACCGGCGACTGGGAGAACTACGAGCAGTACTTC.

This chain uses TRBV25-1 with TRBJ2-1; TRBD1 might be the D (5 bases). The CDR3 extends over 16 amino acids. V was clipped by 4 bases and J by 3 bases, with 16 bases between them. Germline loops: CDR1 MGHDK, CDR2 SYGVNS. The CDR3: CASSAEQARYYNEQFF. The CDR3 region has the DNA TGTGCCAGCAGTGCCGAACAGGCCCGTTACTACAATGAGCAGTTCTTC.

V is TRBV6-6 and J is TRBJ1-5; 7 bases align to TRBD1. J gave up 4 bases and V 6 bases, and 3 bases lay outside the gene matches. From germline, CDR1 is MNHNY and CDR2 SVGAGI (reference sequence). The CDR3 length is 13 residues. The CDR3 bases are TGTGCCAGCAGCGACAGGGTTAATCAGCCCCAGCATTTT. Its translation is CASSDRVNQPQHF.

The chain uses TRBV29-1 and TRBJ2-1; D gene uncertain. Per germline, CDR1 SQVTM and CDR2 ANQGSEA. The CDR3 is 12 amino acids. The germline V and J ends were trimmed by 1 base and 5 bases, with 6 bases remaining between them. The CDR3 DNA sequence: TGCAGCGTTGAAGGGAACCACAATGAGCAGTTCTTC. As protein: CSVEGNHNEQFF.

The chain has TRBV20-1 and TRBJ2-1; 9 nucleotides agree with TRBD2. The germline CDR1 and CDR2 sequences are DFQATT and SNEGSKA (reference sequence). J gave up 4 bases and V 5 bases, and 3 bases lay outside the gene matches. The CDR3 runs to 13 residues. The CDR3 reads CSARGLAYNEQFF. DNA of the CDR3: TGCAGTGCTCGGGGACTAGCTTACAATGAGCAGTTCTTC.